The 15 T cell receptor beta chains given below trace back to one sample, sequenced in a study of T-cell reconstitution after alpha-beta-depleted transplantation in children. For TCRbeta, the library was prepared with unique molecular identifiers. TCRdb called the PCR reads again in MiXCR, with one record for every CDR3 protein. The table shows roughly 400,000 distinct CDR3 sequences, with 43% occurring only once. The specimen was PBMCs, collected before TCRalphabeta/CD19-depleted stem cell transplant. Receptors originate from a girl aged 2-10 years with aplastic anemia, due to receive a stem cell transplant.

This chain links TRBV3-1 with TRBJ2-3; 9 bases map to TRBD2. V lost 0 bases, J lost 3 bases, and 10 bases stayed unmatched. CDR1 and CDR2 (germline): LGHDT, YNNKEL (reference sequence). The CDR3 totals 18 residues. As DNA, the CDR3 is TGTGCCAGCAGCCAAGAGGGTCTCGCGGGAGGGGGAACAGATACGCAGTATTTT. Its protein is CASSQEGLAGGGTDTQYF.

The chain combines TRBV18 with TRBJ2-3, with 8 nucleotides matching TRBD1. CDR1 is KGHSH, CDR2 LQKENI, per germline. The CDR3 contains 12 residues. V lost 8 bases to trimming and J lost 4 bases; unmatched junction nucleotides: 2. For the CDR3, the DNA is TGTGCCAGCGCGACAGGGGCAGATACGCAGTATTTT. Encoded protein: CASATGADTQYF.

The table lists this clonotype with many counts. The CDR3 sequence is CASSESPRGLDVNEQFF. As DNA, the CDR3 is TGCGCCAGCAGTGAGTCCCCTAGGGGGCTAGACGTCAATGAGCAGTTCTTC. The genes are TRBV10-1 and TRBJ2-1, with 7 bases aligning to TRBD1. This CDR3 has 17 amino acids. V shed 0 bases, J shed 6 bases, and the junction held 11 bases outside the gene matches. Germline CDR1 and CDR2: WNHNN and SYGVQD (reference sequence).

This clonotype came up many times. The genes are TRBV28 and TRBJ1-4, with no clear D. Germline V gene sequence: CDR1 MDHEN, CDR2 SYDVKM. The CDR3 has 13 residues. Trimming cost V 5 bases and J 4 bases, with 8 bases left between them. The CDR3 coding sequence is TGTGCCAGCAGTGATCACTTTAATGAAAAACTGTTTTTT. Its protein product is CASSDHFNEKLFF.

The chain carries TRBV15 and TRBJ2-1; no clear D gene. V was shortened by 0 bases and J by 4 bases, with 10 bases between the two germline ends. The CDR3 is made up of 15 amino acids. CDR1 LNHNV and CDR2 YYDKDF come from the germline V gene (reference sequence). The CDR3 bases are TGTGCCACCAGCAGAGAAGGCGATTTATACAATGAGCAGTTCTTC. Residues: CATSREGDLYNEQFF.

This clonotype was counted many times. The CDR3 sequence is CASSSNRANEKLFF. CDR3 DNA: TGCGCCAGCAGCTCGAACAGAGCTAATGAAAAACTGTTTTTT. The rearrangement joins TRBV5-1 to TRBJ1-4; D ambiguous. This CDR3 contains 14 residues. The V end was cut by 3 bases, the J end by 3 bases, with 9 bases between. Germline values: CDR1 SGHRS, CDR2 YFSETQ.

There are a few counts of this clonotype. This rearrangement joins TRBV6-1 to TRBJ2-3; TRBD2 might be the D (6 bases). V lost 6 bases and J 7 bases, leaving 23 bases between the germline ends. The CDR3 length is 16 residues. Germline CDR1 and CDR2: MNHNS and SASEGT. The CDR3 sequence is CASSRGAELLMHTQYF. Written as DNA, the CDR3 is TGTGCCAGCAGCCGCGGGGCGGAATTACTTATGCATACGCAGTATTTT.

At least ten counts were recorded for this clonotype. The chain joins TRBV6-2 or TRBV6-3 to TRBJ2-5, with D perhaps assigned TRBD1 or TRBD2 (5 bases each). This CDR3 has 14 amino acids. The germline V and J ends were trimmed by 5 bases and 0 bases, with 10 bases remaining between them. Germline V lookup: CDR1 MNHEY, CDR2 SVGEGT. The DNA for the CDR3 is TGTGCCAGCAGTGGGACCTCGTACCAAGAGACCCAGTACTTC. Protein sequence: CASSGTSYQETQYF.

This sequence joins TRBV7-9 and TRBJ2-3; 9 bases agree with TRBD2. Germline V lookup: CDR1 SEHNR, CDR2 FQNEAQ (reference sequence). V was clipped by 5 bases and J by 7 bases; unmatched bases: 10. The CDR3 runs to 15 residues. The CDR3 DNA reads as TGTGCCAGCAGCCCAGTGAGCGGGGGGCCGAATACGCAGTATTTT. Translating it yields CASSPVSGGPNTQYF.

The chain links TRBV20-1 to TRBJ2-3; possibly TRBD2 for D (6 bases). The CDR3 has 15 residues. Germline loops: CDR1 DFQATT, CDR2 SNEGSKA (reference sequence). The germline V and J ends were trimmed by 0 bases and 4 bases, with 14 bases remaining between them. The CDR3 loop reads CSARDWRGAPDTQYF. CDR3 sequence (DNA): TGCAGTGCTAGAGATTGGAGGGGAGCCCCAGATACGCAGTATTTT.

The J gene is TRBJ2-7, the V gene TRBV20-1; D possibly corresponds to TRBD2 (6 bases). Trimming stripped 5 bases from V and 2 bases from J, with 7 bases between. In germline, CDR1 is DFQATT, CDR2 SNEGSKA (reference sequence). The CDR3 has 11 amino acids. The CDR3 DNA is TGCAGTGCTCGACTAGCCTACGAGCAGTACTTC. Residues: CSARLAYEQYF.

The V and J genes are TRBV20-1 and TRBJ2-7; D remains ambiguous. There are 11 residues in the CDR3. V lost 5 bases and J lost 0, with 5 bases in between. Germline-derived CDR1 and CDR2 are DFQATT and SNEGSKA (reference sequence). The CDR3 spells CSASPSYEQYF. DNA of the CDR3: TGCAGTGCTTCCCCCTCCTACGAGCAGTACTTC.

This clonotype was counted between two and nine times. This chain connects TRBV20-1 to TRBJ1-5, with 12 bases matching TRBD1. Germline values: CDR1 DFQATT, CDR2 SNEGSKA (reference sequence). V was clipped by 3 bases and J by 5 bases; unmatched bases: 8. CDR3 length: 16 amino acids. The CDR3 here is CSARNAGTGGHQPQHF. The CDR3 coding sequence is TGCAGTGCTAGGAATGCCGGGACAGGGGGCCATCAGCCCCAGCATTTT.

The chain links TRBV27 to TRBJ2-2; D unclear. With 5 bases removed from V and 1 base from J, the gap between germline ends came to 11 bases. The CDR3 length is 15 residues. Germline V CDR1 and CDR2: MNHEY, SMNVEV (reference sequence). DNA of the CDR3: TGTGCCAGCAGTCCCCGACACTTGAACACCGGGGAGCTGTTTTTT. Its protein is CASSPRHLNTGELFF.

In this sample, this clonotype turned up a few times. This chain uses TRBV5-5 with TRBJ2-1, with unresolved D. Trimming removed 0 bases at V and 2 bases at J, with 6 bases between. Germline-derived CDR1 and CDR2 are SGHKS and YYEKEE (reference sequence). CDR3 length: 14 residues. This CDR3 reads CASSLDQAYNEQFF. The CDR3 nucleotides read TGTGCCAGCAGCTTGGATCAGGCCTACAATGAGCAGTTCTTC.